This TCR beta chain was recorded in a study of CD8 T cells in ankylosing spondylitis. Overall study results and limits: Past research had described some motif variants in reactive arthritis synovial fluid and blood. What appeared characteristic of ankylosing spondylitis blood was a TCR beta motif of fewer than ten highly homologous variants.

This clonotype has a count of ten or more. What it recognizes is unknown. Trimming took 3 bases from V and 9 from J, leaving 9 bases between them. This CDR3 is 12 amino acids long. Using quantitative 5'-RACE with molecular barcodes, the authors made TCR beta libraries. TCRdb used MiXCR to reprocess the 5' RACE reads, holding one entry per CDR3 protein. The data hold fewer than 50,000 distinct CDR3 sequences, with 8% to 13% observed a single time. The specimen was blood, either unsorted or a sorted T cell fraction (not recorded which). The TCR comes from a male donor with ankylosing spondylitis or in good health (not recorded which). The rearrangement joins TRBV12-3 or TRBV12-4 to TRBJ2-1, with D perhaps TRBD1 or TRBD2 (6 bases each). This chain's CDR3 is CASSFEGGEQFF. CDR3 in DNA: TGTGCCAGCAGTTTTGAGGGGGGTGAGCAGTTCTTC.